This T cell receptor (beta chain) comes out of a study of T cells in tuberculosis. Study-wide context: A South African cohort included IGRA-negative adolescents, latently infected IGRA-positive adolescents and adults with active tuberculosis.

This table comes from immunoSEQ multiplex PCR, and its TCRdb copy is limited to in-frame clones, with some not included. This table holds tens of thousands of clones, around 92% found once. CDR3 length: 16 residues. V trimming: 5 bases; J trimming: 6 bases; junction bases outside the gene matches: 6. Germline CDR1 is SGHVS and CDR2 is FNYEAQ. Sample time point: new active TB diagnosis, blood taken before or within 7 days of starting treatment. The receptor's source is an adult with tuberculosis. The rearrangement joins TRBV7-6 to TRBJ2-2, with 13 bases identical to TRBD2. The sample consisted of PBMCs, taken at tuberculosis diagnosis. The CDR3 nucleotides read TGTGCCAGCAGCCTAACTAGCGGGAGGGCCGCCGGGGAGCTGTTTTTT. Its translation is CASSLTSGRAAGELFF.